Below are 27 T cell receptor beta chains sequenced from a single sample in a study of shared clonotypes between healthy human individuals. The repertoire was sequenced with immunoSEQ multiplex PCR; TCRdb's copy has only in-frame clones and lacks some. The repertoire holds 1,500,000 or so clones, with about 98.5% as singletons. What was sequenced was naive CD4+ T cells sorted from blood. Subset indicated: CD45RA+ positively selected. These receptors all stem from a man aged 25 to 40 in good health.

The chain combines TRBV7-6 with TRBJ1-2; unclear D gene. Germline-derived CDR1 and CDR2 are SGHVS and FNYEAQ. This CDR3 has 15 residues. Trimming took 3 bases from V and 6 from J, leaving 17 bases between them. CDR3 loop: CASSFGASNLDGYTF. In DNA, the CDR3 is TGTGCCAGCAGCTTCGGAGCCTCAAATCTGGATGGCTACACCTTC.

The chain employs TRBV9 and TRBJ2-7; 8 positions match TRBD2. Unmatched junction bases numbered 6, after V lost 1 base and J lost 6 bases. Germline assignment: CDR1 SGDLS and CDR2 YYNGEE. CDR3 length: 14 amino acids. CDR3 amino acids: CASSVRTSGGEQYF. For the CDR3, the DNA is TGTGCCAGCAGCGTAAGGACAAGCGGGGGCGAGCAGTACTTC.

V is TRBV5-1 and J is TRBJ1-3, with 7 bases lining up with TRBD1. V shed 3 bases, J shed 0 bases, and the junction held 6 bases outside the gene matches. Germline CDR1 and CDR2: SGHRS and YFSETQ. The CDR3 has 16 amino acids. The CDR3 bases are TGCGCCAGCAGCTATACTGGGACAGCCTCTGGAAACACCATATATTTT. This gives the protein CASSYTGTASGNTIYF.

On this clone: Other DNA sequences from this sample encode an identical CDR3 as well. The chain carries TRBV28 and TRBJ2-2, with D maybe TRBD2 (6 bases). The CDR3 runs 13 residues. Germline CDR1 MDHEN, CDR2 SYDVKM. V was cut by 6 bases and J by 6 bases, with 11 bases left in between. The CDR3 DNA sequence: TGTGCCAGCAGCCCTCCGGGGGCCGGGGAGCTGTTTTTT. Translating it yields CASSPPGAGELFF.

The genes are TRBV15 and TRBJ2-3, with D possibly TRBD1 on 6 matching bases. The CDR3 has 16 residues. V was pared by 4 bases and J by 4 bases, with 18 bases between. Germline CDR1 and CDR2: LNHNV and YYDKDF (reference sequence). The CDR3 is CATSTRTARGADTQYF. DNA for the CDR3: TGTGCCACCAGCACCCGGACAGCTCGCGGCGCAGATACGCAGTATTTT.

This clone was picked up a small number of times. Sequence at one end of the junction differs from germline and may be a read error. The CDR3 loop reads CASSLDDGRQFF. The CDR3 region has the DNA TGTGCTAGCAGCTTAGACGATGGGCGGCAGTTCTTC. The chain employs TRBV7-7 and TRBJ2-1; D is undetermined. CDR3 length: 12 residues. Germline lookup yields CDR1 SSHAT and CDR2 FNYEAQ (reference sequence). Complete variable domain (other parts from reference TRBV7-7 and TRBJ2-1): GAGVSQSPRYKVTKRGQDVTLRCDPISSHATLYWYQQALGQGPEFLTYFNYEAQPDKSGLPSDRFSAERPEGSISTLTIQRTEQRDSAMYRCASSLDDGRQFFGPGTRLTVL.

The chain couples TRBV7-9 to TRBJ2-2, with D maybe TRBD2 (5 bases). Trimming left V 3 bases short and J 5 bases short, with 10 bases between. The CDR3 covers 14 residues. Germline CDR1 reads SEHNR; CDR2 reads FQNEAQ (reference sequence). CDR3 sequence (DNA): TGTGCCAGCAGCTTTGGGGAGATTACCGGGGAGCTGTTTTTT. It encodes CASSFGEITGELFF.

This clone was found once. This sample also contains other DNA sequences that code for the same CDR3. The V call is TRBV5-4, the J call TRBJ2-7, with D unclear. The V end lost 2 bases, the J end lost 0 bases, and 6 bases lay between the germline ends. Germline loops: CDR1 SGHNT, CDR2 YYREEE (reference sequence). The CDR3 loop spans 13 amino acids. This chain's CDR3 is CASSLTASYEQYF. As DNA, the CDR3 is TGTGCCAGCAGCTTAACGGCCTCCTACGAGCAGTACTTC.

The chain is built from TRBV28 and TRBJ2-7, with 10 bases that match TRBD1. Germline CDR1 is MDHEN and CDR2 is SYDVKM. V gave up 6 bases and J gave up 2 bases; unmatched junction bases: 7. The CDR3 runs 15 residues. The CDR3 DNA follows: TGTGCCAGCAGCCACGGAGGACAGGGGGCCTACGAGCAGTACTTC. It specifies CASSHGGQGAYEQYF. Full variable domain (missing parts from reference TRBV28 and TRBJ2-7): DVKVTQSSRYLVKRTGEKVFLECVQDMDHENMFWYRQDPGLGLRLIYFSYDVKMKEKGDIPEGYSVSREKKERFSLILESASTNQTSMYLCASSHGGQGAYEQYFGPGTRLTVT.

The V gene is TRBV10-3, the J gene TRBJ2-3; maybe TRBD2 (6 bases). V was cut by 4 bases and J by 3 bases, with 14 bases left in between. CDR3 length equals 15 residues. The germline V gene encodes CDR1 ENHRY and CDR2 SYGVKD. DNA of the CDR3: TGTGCCATCAGTGGGGACTTCACTCCGACAGATACGCAGTATTTT. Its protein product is CAISGDFTPTDTQYF.

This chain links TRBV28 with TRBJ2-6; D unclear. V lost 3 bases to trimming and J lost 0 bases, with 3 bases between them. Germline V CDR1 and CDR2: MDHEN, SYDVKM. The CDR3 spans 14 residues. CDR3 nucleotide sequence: TGTGCCAGCAGTTTCCACTCTGGGGCCAACGTCCTGACTTTC. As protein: CASSFHSGANVLTF.

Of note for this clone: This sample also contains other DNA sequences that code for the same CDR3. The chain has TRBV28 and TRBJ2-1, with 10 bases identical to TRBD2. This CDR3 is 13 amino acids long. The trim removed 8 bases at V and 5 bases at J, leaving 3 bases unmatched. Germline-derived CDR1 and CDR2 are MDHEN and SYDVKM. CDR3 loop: CASRLAGNNEQFF. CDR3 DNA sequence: TGTGCCAGCCGACTAGCGGGTAACAATGAGCAGTTCTTC.

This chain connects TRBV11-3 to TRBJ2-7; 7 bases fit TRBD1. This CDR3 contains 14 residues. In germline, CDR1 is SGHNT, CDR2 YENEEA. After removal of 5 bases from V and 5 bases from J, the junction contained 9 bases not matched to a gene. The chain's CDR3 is CASSQDRQSHEQYF. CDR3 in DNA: TGTGCCAGCAGCCAGGACAGGCAGTCCCACGAGCAGTACTTC.

Here the CDR3 reads CASSYENTGELFF. CDR3 coding DNA: TGTGCCAGCAGTTACGAGAACACCGGGGAGCTGTTTTTT. The chain has TRBV6-5 and TRBJ2-2, with D unresolved. This CDR3 region has 13 residues. From germline, CDR1 is MNHEY and CDR2 SVGAGI. Trimming stripped 2 bases from V and 1 base from J, with 2 bases between.

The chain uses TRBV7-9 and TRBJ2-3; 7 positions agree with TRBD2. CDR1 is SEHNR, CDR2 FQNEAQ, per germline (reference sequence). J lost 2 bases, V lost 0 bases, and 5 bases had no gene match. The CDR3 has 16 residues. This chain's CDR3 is CASSLAPSGYTDTQYF. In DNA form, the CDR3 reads TGTGCCAGCAGCTTAGCGCCTAGCGGCTACACAGATACGCAGTATTTT.

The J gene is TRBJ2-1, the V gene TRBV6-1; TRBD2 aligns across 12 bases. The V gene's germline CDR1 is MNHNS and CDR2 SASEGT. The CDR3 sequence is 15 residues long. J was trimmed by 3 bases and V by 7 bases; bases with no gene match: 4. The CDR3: CASKTSGGNYNEQFF. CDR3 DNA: TGTGCCAGCAAAACTAGCGGGGGGAACTACAATGAGCAGTTCTTC.

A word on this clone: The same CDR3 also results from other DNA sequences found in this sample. The CDR3 DNA reads TGTGCCAGCAGTGTGACAGATACGCAGTATTTT. This sequence encodes CASSVTDTQYF. The chain joins TRBV6-1 to TRBJ2-3; no firm D call. Germline assignment: CDR1 MNHNS and CDR2 SASEGT. The CDR3 runs 11 residues. Trimming took 4 bases from V and 3 from J, leaving 2 bases between them.

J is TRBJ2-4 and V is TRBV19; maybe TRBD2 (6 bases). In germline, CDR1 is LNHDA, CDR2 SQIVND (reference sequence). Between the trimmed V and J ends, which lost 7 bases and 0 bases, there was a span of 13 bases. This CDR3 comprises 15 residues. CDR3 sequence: CASKAGPSAKNIQYF. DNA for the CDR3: TGTGCCAGTAAGGCGGGACCCTCAGCCAAAAACATTCAGTACTTC.

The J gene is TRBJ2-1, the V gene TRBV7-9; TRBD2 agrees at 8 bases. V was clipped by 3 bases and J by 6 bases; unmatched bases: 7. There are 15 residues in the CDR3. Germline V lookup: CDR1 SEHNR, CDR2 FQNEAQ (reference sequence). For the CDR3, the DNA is TGTGCCAGCAGCTTTGACGGGAGGGCCCTCAATGAGCAGTTCTTC. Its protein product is CASSFDGRALNEQFF.

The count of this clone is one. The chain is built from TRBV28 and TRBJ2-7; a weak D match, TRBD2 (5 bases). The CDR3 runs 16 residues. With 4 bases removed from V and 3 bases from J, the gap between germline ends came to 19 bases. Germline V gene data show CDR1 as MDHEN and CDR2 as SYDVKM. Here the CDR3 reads CASSSIGRDWNYEQYF. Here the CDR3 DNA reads TGTGCCAGCAGTTCCATAGGGAGAGACTGGAACTACGAGCAGTACTTC.

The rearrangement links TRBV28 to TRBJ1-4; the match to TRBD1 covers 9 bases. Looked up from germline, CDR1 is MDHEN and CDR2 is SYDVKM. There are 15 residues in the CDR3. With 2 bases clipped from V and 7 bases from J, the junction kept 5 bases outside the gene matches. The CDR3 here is CASSLITGGGEKLFF. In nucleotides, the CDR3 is TGTGCCAGCAGTTTAATAACAGGGGGCGGTGAAAAACTGTTTTTT.

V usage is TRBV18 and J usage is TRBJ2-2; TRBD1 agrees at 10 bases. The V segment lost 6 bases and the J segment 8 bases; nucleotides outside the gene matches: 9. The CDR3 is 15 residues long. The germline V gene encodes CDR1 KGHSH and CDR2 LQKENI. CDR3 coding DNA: TGTGCCAGCTCCCCTGACAGGGGGCGCCTGGGGGAGCTGTTTTTT. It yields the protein CASSPDRGRLGELFF.

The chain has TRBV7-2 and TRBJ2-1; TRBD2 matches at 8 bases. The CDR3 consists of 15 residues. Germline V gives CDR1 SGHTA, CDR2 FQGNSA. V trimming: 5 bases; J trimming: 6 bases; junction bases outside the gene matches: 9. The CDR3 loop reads CASSPQRREANEQFF. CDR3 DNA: TGTGCCAGCAGCCCCCAGCGGCGGGAGGCCAATGAGCAGTTCTTC.

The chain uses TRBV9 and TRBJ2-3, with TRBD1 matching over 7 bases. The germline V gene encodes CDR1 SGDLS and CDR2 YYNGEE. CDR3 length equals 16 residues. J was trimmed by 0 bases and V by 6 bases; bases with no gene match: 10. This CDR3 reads CASTIRGQESTDTQYF. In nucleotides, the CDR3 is TGTGCCAGCACCATTAGGGGGCAGGAAAGCACAGATACGCAGTATTTT.

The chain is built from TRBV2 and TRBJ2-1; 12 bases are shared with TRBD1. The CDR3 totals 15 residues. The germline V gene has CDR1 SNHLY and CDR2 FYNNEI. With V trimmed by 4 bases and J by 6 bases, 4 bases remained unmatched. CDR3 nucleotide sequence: TGTGCCAGCAGTGTGGGACAGGGGGCATTCAATGAGCAGTTCTTC. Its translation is CASSVGQGAFNEQFF.

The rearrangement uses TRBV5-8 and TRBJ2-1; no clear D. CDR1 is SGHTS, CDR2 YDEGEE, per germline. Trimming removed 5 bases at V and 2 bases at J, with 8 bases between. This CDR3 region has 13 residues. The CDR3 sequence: CASRSDAYNEQFF. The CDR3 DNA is TGTGCCAGCAGATCGGACGCCTACAATGAGCAGTTCTTC.

The CDR3 DNA follows: TGTGCCACGGGCGGAGGCCGGTCCGGGTATGAAAAACTGTTTTTT. This codes for CATGGGRSGYEKLFF. The J gene is TRBJ1-4, the V gene TRBV7-9; D is uncertain. Germline CDR1 reads SEHNR; CDR2 reads FQNEAQ (reference sequence). This CDR3 region has 15 residues. V dropped 10 bases and J dropped 6 bases, with 21 bases sitting between them.